The T cell receptor beta chain described here comes from a study of blood T cell repertoires in COVID-19. Study overall: The samples span acute and convalescent COVID-19 from the United States, Italy and Spain.

Sequenced by immunoSEQ multiplex PCR; TCRdb stores in-frame clones only, minus some. The sample lists 200,000 to 250,000 clones, approximately 84% seen once, with less than 4.5% in the top ten. The source material was peripheral blood. The TCR was taken from a man aged 50 to 59 with acute or convalescent COVID-19.

The CDR3 DNA sequence: TGTGCCAGCAGCCCAGGGGCCCAGCGGGGATCCTACGAGCAGTACTTC. This sequence encodes CASSPGAQRGSYEQYF. V gene TRBV7-2 combines with J gene TRBJ2-7; D is possibly TRBD2 (7 bases). Trimming pared 5 bases from V and 1 base from J, leaving 18 bases between. Germline CDR1 SGHTA, CDR2 FQGNSA. This CDR3 is built from 16 residues.